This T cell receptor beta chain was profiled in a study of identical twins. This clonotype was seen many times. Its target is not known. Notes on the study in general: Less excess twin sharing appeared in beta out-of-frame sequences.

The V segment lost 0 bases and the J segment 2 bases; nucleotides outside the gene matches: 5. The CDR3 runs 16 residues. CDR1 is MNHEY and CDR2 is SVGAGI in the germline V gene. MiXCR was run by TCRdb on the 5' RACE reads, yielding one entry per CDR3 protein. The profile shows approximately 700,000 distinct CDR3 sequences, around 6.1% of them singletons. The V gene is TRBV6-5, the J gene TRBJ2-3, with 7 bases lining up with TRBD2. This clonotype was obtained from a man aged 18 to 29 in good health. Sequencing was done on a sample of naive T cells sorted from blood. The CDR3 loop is CASSYSRLAPTDTQYF. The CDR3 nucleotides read TGTGCCAGCAGTTACTCCCGACTAGCACCCACAGATACGCAGTATTTT.